The 12 T cell receptor beta chains in this list originate from one sample, sequenced in a study of shared clonotypes between healthy human individuals. Selected positively for CCR7 and CD45RO-negative, naive CD8 cells excluded terminally differentiated effector memory CD45RA+ cells. This table comes from immunoSEQ multiplex PCR, and its TCRdb copy is limited to in-frame clones, with some not included. The sample includes about 2 million clones, approximately 95% seen only once; the top ten take roughly 1%. Sequenced input: naive CD8+ T cells sorted from blood. Every receptor here comes from a man younger than 30 in good health.

V is TRBV7-6 and J is TRBJ1-1; possible D gene TRBD1, 6 bases. The CDR3 has 16 amino acids. V lost 0 bases, J lost 3 bases, and 14 bases lay in between. The germline V gene encodes CDR1 SGHVS and CDR2 FNYEAQ. The chain's CDR3 is CASSLAGPGEDTEAFF. The CDR3 bases are TGTGCCAGCAGCTTAGCCGGCCCAGGGGAGGACACTGAAGCTTTCTTT.

The chain links TRBV5-1 to TRBJ2-3; TRBD2 aligns across 16 bases. Trimming at V came to 3 bases and at J to 1 base, leaving 5 bases not matched to a gene. Germline V gene lookup returns CDR1 SGHRS and CDR2 YFSETQ. CDR3 length: 18 residues. The chain's CDR3 is CASSWGLAGGPGTDTQYF. The DNA of the CDR3 is TGCGCCAGCAGCTGGGGACTAGCGGGAGGGCCGGGCACAGATACGCAGTATTTT.

The chain uses TRBV10-2 and TRBJ2-5; D is unclear. Looked up from germline, CDR1 is WSHSY and CDR2 is SAAADI. CDR3 length equals 12 residues. The V and J ends lost 6 bases and 7 bases respectively, with 12 bases between them. CDR3 region: CASRDPSWTQYF. In DNA, the CDR3 is TGCGCCAGCAGGGACCCGTCGTGGACCCAGTACTTC.

This chain links TRBV30 with TRBJ2-3; TRBD1 matches at 9 bases. V was pared by 4 bases and J by 2 bases, with 7 bases of the junction left unmatched. The CDR3 contains 15 residues. CDR1 GTSNPN and CDR2 SVGIG come from the germline V gene (reference sequence). CDR3 region: CAWTRTGAITDTQYF. CDR3 nucleotide sequence: TGTGCCTGGACTCGGACAGGGGCAATCACAGATACGCAGTATTTT. Full variable domain (rest looked up from reference TRBV30 and TRBJ2-3): SQTIHQWPATLVQPVGSPLSLECTVEGTSNPNLYWYRQAAGRGLQLLFYSVGIGQISSEVPQNLSASRPQDRQFILSSKKLLLSDSGFYLCAWTRTGAITDTQYFGPGTRLTVL.

V usage is TRBV27 and J usage is TRBJ1-1, with D perhaps matching TRBD1 (5 bases). Trimming took 3 bases from V and 6 from J, leaving 14 bases between them. The length of the CDR3 is 14 residues. CDR1 and CDR2 (germline): MNHEY, SMNVEV (reference sequence). This CDR3 reads CASSFVGGISEAFF. In DNA form, the CDR3 reads TGTGCCAGCAGTTTCGTGGGGGGGATATCTGAAGCTTTCTTT.

The chain couples TRBV11-1 to TRBJ2-3; 15 bases agree with TRBD2. The CDR3 runs to 16 residues. CDR1 SGHAT and CDR2 FQDESV come from the germline V gene (reference sequence). Trimming took 4 bases from V and 5 from J; bases not matched to a gene: 4. CDR3 sequence reads: CASSSRTSGGVDTQYF. The CDR3 coding sequence is TGTGCCAGCAGCTCCAGGACTAGCGGGGGGGTAGATACGCAGTATTTT.

The V and J genes are TRBV29-1 and TRBJ1-2; D possibly corresponds to TRBD1 (5 bases). CDR1 and CDR2 from the germline V gene are SQVTM and ANQGSEA. This CDR3 has 13 amino acids. Trimming left V 6 bases short and J 3 bases short, with 14 bases between. CDR3: CSVKTGVHYGYTF. The CDR3 nucleotides are TGCAGCGTAAAGACGGGGGTACACTATGGCTACACCTTC.

The gene calls are TRBV5-4 and TRBJ2-7; possible D gene TRBD1, 5 bases. Trimming cost V 5 bases and J 5 bases, with 14 bases left between them. The CDR3 consists of 13 residues. Germline values: CDR1 SGHNT, CDR2 YYREEE (reference sequence). The CDR3 bases are TGTGCCAGCAGGCTTGGGGCCAGCGACGAGCAGTACTTC. Amino acids: CASRLGASDEQYF.

The chain links TRBV6-5 to TRBJ1-4; D possibly corresponds to TRBD1 (6 bases). CDR1 and CDR2 from the germline V gene are MNHEY and SVGAGI. V was pared by 5 bases and J by 8 bases, with 18 bases between. This CDR3 spans 15 amino acids. The CDR3 coding sequence is TGTGCCAGCAGTCCCGGGGGGCGCTTAGACGAAAAACTGTTTTTT. Amino acid sequence: CASSPGGRLDEKLFF.

The V gene is TRBV6-1, the J gene TRBJ1-3; D remains unclear. Germline loops: CDR1 MNHNS, CDR2 SASEGT. This CDR3 region has 16 residues. Trimming removed 1 base at V and 3 bases at J, with 13 bases between. The CDR3 spells CASSEVYSDFGNTIYF. The DNA for the CDR3 is TGTGCCAGCAGTGAAGTGTACAGCGACTTTGGAAACACCATATATTTT.

The J gene is TRBJ2-7, the V gene TRBV2; TRBD2 matches 9 bases. Germline V gene sequence: CDR1 SNHLY, CDR2 FYNNEI. The junction had 8 bases not matched to a gene; V was cut back by 3 bases and J by 2 bases. This CDR3 is built from 16 residues. The CDR3 is CASSDPASGNAYEQYF. CDR3 sequence (DNA): TGTGCCAGCAGTGACCCTGCTAGCGGGAACGCCTACGAGCAGTACTTC.

The chain uses TRBV9 and TRBJ2-2, with D hard to call. V lost 0 bases and J lost 1, with 7 bases in between. Germline V CDR1 and CDR2: SGDLS, YYNGEE. The CDR3 is 15 residues long. The CDR3 spells CASSVAQRNTGELFF. The CDR3 nucleotides read TGTGCCAGCAGCGTAGCCCAACGGAACACCGGGGAGCTGTTTTTT.